This T cell receptor beta chain was captured in a study of blood T cell repertoires in COVID-19. Across the study: The United States, Italy and Spain supplied acute and convalescent COVID-19 samples.

From germline, CDR1 is PRHDT and CDR2 FYEKMQ (reference sequence). The CDR3 totals 15 residues. V shed 0 bases, J shed 2 bases, and the junction held 2 bases outside the gene matches. As regards this clone: Other DNA sequences in this specimen translate into the identical CDR3.

Authors' processing steps: Reference gene primer amplification gave estimated nucleated cell counts. Using immunoSEQ multiplex PCR, the repertoire was profiled, and TCRdb retains in-frame clones only, with some absent. V and J calls and clone size are copied from that table; D and trimming were computed from the DNA. Found here are over 150,000 clones, around four fifths of them singletons; the top ten hold 2.8%. The receptor was derived from a man between 65 and 85 years old with acute or convalescent COVID-19. The chain recombines TRBV13 with TRBJ2-5; 8 bases map to TRBD1. Sample: peripheral blood. CDR3 bases: TGTGCCAGCAGCTTAGGTCAGGGGGCTCAAGAGACCCAGTACTTC. It yields the protein CASSLGQGAQETQYF.